The 9 T cell receptor beta chains below come from one sample, sequenced in a study of CD8 T cells in Susac syndrome. RNA in amounts of 0.5 to 1 ug was reverse transcribed with random hexamers. TCRdb re-derived calls from the immunoSEQ multiplex PCR reads in MiXCR, one entry per CDR3 protein. The repertoire consists of about 150,000 distinct CDR3 sequences, with 90% to 96% occurring once and the leading ten covering 0.065% to 0.1%. Sequenced: CD4+ T cells from PBMCs. The receptors were sampled from a human donor with Susac syndrome.

The V gene is TRBV18, the J gene TRBJ2-1; tentatively, D is TRBD2 (6 bases). Germline V gene lookup returns CDR1 KGHSH and CDR2 LQKENI. V dropped 6 bases and J dropped 0 bases, with 15 bases sitting between them. This CDR3 is 16 amino acids long. The CDR3 nucleotides are TGTGCCAGCTCGCGGGACTTCCAAAGCTCCTACAATGAGCAGTTCTTC. This sequence encodes CASSRDFQSSYNEQFF.

DNA of the CDR3: TGTGCCAGCAGTGCGGACACGAGCTCCTACAATGAGCAGTTCTTC. Translated, it gives CASSADTSSYNEQFF. This chain joins TRBV6-4 and TRBJ2-1; possible D gene TRBD1, 5 bases. The CDR3 runs to 15 residues. Germline loops: CDR1 MRHNA, CDR2 SNTAGT. Trimming pared 4 bases from V and 0 bases from J, leaving 10 bases between.

This clonotype turned up a few times. The chain has TRBV12-3 or TRBV12-4 and TRBJ1-1; maybe TRBD1 (5 bases). Trimming took off 5 bases at V and 1 base at J, with 11 bases between the two ends. The CDR3 is 14 amino acids. CDR3 DNA: TGTGCCAGCAGTACCGGGACGGGGAACACTGAAGCTTTCTTT. Its protein is CASSTGTGNTEAFF.

The chain links TRBV7-9 to TRBJ1-4; D is ambiguous. The V gene's germline CDR1 is SEHNR and CDR2 FQNEAQ (reference sequence). V lost 1 base and J lost 6, with 15 bases in between. The CDR3 sequence is 16 residues long. CDR3 protein: CASSLGQAKRDEKLFF. The CDR3 nucleotides are TGTGCCAGCAGCTTAGGTCAGGCCAAACGGGATGAAAAACTGTTTTTT.

The chain links TRBV7-9 to TRBJ2-5; D gene unclear. V was trimmed by 5 bases and J by 2 bases, leaving 6 bases between them. CDR1 is SEHNR, CDR2 FQNEAQ, per germline (reference sequence). The length of the CDR3 is 12 residues. The CDR3 nucleotides read TGTGCCAGCAGCACCCAACAAGAGACCCAGTACTTC. It specifies CASSTQQETQYF.

This clonotype appeared once. The V and J genes are TRBV28 and TRBJ2-7; TRBD1 agrees at 7 bases. From germline, CDR1 is MDHEN and CDR2 SYDVKM. The CDR3 totals 16 residues. V shed 3 bases and J 0 bases; nucleotides not matched to a gene: 8. DNA for the CDR3: TGTGCCAGCAGTTTGTTGGGACAGCACGACTCCTACGAGCAGTACTTC. Its protein is CASSLLGQHDSYEQYF.

This chain joins TRBV20-1 and TRBJ2-5; possibly TRBD2 for D (5 bases). Germline V gene data show CDR1 as DFQATT and CDR2 as SNEGSKA (reference sequence). Trimming cost V 8 bases and J 5 bases, with 12 bases left between them. The CDR3 covers 11 residues. The CDR3 here is CSPEGLETQYF. In DNA form, the CDR3 reads TGCAGTCCTGAGGGATTGGAGACCCAGTACTTC.

J is TRBJ2-3 and V is TRBV20-1, with D perhaps matching TRBD2 (6 bases). Trimming removed 3 bases at V and 0 bases at J, with 10 bases between. The CDR3 spans 14 residues. From germline, CDR1 is DFQATT and CDR2 SNEGSKA (reference sequence). The CDR3 nucleotides read TGCAGTGCTAGCGCTAGCGTTAGCACAGATACGCAGTATTTT. Translating gives CSASASVSTDTQYF.

The rearrangement joins TRBV5-1 to TRBJ2-5, with 7 nucleotides matching TRBD1. Germline assignment: CDR1 SGHRS and CDR2 YFSETQ. The CDR3 runs to 15 residues. The V segment lost 5 bases and the J segment 2 bases; nucleotides outside the gene matches: 9. In DNA, the CDR3 is TGCGCCAGCAGTTTCGGACAGGTTTGGCAAGAGACCCAGTACTTC. It is translated as CASSFGQVWQETQYF.